Detailed here is one T cell receptor beta chain. The record originates from a study of molecular identifiers for immune sequencing clone quantification. TCRdb used MiXCR to reprocess the PCR reads, holding one entry per CDR3 protein. The data contain approximately 670,000 distinct CDR3 sequences, about 20% of them seen just once; the ten biggest clones take up around 0.86%. The CDR3 length is 16 residues. Trimming left V 6 bases short and J 4 bases short, with 19 bases between. The germline gives CDR1 LNHDA, CDR2 SQIVND (reference sequence). V usage is TRBV19 and J usage is TRBJ1-5, with D possibly being TRBD1 (5 bases). The TCR sequence derives from a human donor in good health. Some libraries in this study had Jurkat cell RNA spiked in. Sequencing was carried out using naive CD8+ T cells from blood, with Jurkat cell RNA spiked in. Indicated subset: FACS-sorted CD8+CD4-CCR7+CD45RA+ naive T cells. CDR3 protein: CASSPGLRGFNQPQHF. CDR3 bases: TGTGCCAGTAGCCCAGGGTTGCGGGGGTTTAATCAGCCCCAGCATTTT. Drawing the rest from reference TRBV19 and TRBJ1-5, the complete variable domain is DGGITQSPKYLFRKEGQNVTLSCEQNLNHDAMYWYRQDPGQGLRLIYYSQIVNDFQKGDIAEGYSVSREKKESFPLTVTSAQKNPTAFYLCASSPGLRGFNQPQHFGDGTRLSIL.